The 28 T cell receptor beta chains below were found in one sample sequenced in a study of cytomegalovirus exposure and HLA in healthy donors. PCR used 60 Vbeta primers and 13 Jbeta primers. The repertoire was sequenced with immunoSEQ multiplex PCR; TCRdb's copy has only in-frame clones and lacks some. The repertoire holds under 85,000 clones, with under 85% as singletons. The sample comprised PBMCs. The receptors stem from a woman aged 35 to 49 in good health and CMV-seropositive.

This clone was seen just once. CDR3 nucleotides: TGCGCCAGCAGCCAAGAGACTAGCGGGGCCGGCTACGAGCAGTACTTC. Protein: CASSQETSGAGYEQYF. The rearrangement links TRBV4-1 to TRBJ2-7; 11 bases line up with TRBD2. Losses at the gene ends were 0 bases for V and 3 bases for J; bases not matched to a gene: 4. Per the germline V gene, CDR1 is MGHRA and CDR2 is YSYEKL. The CDR3 runs to 16 residues.

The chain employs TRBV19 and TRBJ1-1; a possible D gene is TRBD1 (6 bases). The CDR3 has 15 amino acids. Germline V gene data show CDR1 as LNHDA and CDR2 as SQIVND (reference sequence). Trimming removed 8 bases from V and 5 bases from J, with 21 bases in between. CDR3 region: CASGDSGTIGTEAFF. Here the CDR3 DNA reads TGTGCCAGTGGGGATTCCGGGACAATAGGGACTGAAGCTTTCTTT.

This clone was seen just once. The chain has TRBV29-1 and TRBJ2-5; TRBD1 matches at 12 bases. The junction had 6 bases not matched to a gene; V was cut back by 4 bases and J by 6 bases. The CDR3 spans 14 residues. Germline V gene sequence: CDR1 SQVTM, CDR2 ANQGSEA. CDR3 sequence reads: CSVGQGTGGQTQYF. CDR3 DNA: TGCAGCGTTGGCCAAGGGACAGGGGGCCAGACCCAGTACTTC.

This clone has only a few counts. The CDR3 loop is CSVTTGASRTQYF. The CDR3 DNA reads as TGCAGCGTGACGACAGGGGCAAGTCGCACGCAGTATTTT. The chain employs TRBV29-1 and TRBJ2-3; TRBD1 matches at 8 bases. The J segment lost 9 bases and the V segment lost 6 bases, leaving 11 bases of the junction unmatched. CDR1 and CDR2 from the germline V gene are SQVTM and ANQGSEA. The CDR3 spans 13 residues.

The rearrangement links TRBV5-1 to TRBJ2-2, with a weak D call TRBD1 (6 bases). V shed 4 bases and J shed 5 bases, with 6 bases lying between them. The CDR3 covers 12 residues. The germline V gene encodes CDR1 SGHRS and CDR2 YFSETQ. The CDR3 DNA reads TGCGCCAGCAGCAGGGGGACCGGGGAGCTGTTTTTT. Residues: CASSRGTGELFF.

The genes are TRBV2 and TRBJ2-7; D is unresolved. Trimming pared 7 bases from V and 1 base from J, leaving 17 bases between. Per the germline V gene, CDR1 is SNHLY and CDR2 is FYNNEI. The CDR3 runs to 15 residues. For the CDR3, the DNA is TGTGCCAGCAAACGTCGATCATCCGGTTCCTACGAGCAGTACTTC. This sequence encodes CASKRRSSGSYEQYF.

This CDR3 is CASSLASGVHQPQHF. The CDR3 DNA sequence: TGTGCCAGCAGCTTAGCCTCCGGGGTACATCAGCCCCAGCATTTT. The chain has TRBV7-9 and TRBJ1-5; no clear D gene. V was clipped by 0 bases and J by 5 bases, with 11 bases between them. The germline CDR1 and CDR2 sequences are SEHNR and FQNEAQ (reference sequence). This CDR3 spans 15 amino acids. The full variable domain, its missing parts supplied by reference TRBV7-9 and TRBJ1-5, is DTGVSQNPRHKITKRGQNVTFRCDPISEHNRLYWYRQTLGQGPEFLTYFQNEAQLEKSRLLSDRFSAERPKGSFSTLEIQRTEQGDSAMYLCASSLASGVHQPQHFGDGTRLSIL.

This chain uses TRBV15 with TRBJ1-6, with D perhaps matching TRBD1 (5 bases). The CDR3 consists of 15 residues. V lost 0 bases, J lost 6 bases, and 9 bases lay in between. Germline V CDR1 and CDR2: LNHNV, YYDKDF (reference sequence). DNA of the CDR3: TGTGCCACCAGCAGAGACAGGGCCCCTAATTCACCCCTCCACTTT. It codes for CATSRDRAPNSPLHF.

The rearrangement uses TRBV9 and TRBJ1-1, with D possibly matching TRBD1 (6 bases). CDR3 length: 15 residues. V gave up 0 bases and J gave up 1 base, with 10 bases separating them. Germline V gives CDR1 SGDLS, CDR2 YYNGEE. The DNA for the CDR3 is TGTGCCAGCAGCGTAGTGGGGGCGAGGAACACTGAAGCTTTCTTT. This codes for CASSVVGARNTEAFF.

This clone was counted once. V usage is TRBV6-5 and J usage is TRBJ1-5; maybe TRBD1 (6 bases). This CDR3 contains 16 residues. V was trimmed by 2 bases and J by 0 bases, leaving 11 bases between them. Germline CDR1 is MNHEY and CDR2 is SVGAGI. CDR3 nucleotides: TGTGCCAGCAGTTACCGACGGACAGATAGCAATCAGCCCCAGCATTTT. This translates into CASSYRRTDSNQPQHF.

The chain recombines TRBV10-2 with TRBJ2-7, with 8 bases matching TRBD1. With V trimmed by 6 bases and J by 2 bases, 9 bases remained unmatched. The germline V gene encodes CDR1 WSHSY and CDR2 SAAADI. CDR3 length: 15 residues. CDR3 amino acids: CASSEVDRGPYEQYF. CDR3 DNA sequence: TGCGCCAGCAGCGAAGTCGACAGGGGACCCTACGAGCAGTACTTC.

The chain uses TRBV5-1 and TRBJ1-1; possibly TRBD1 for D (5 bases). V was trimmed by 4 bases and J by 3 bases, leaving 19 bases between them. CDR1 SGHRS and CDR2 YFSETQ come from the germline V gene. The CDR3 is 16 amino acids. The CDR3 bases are TGCGCCAGCAGCCGGGGGGGGGAAGGAGGGTACACTGAAGCTTTCTTT. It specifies CASSRGGEGGYTEAFF.

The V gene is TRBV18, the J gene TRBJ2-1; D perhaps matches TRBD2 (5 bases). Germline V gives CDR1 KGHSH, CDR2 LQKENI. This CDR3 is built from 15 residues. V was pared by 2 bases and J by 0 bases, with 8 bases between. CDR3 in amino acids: CASSPLGSSYNEQFF. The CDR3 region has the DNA TGTGCCAGCTCACCATTAGGGAGCTCCTACAATGAGCAGTTCTTC.

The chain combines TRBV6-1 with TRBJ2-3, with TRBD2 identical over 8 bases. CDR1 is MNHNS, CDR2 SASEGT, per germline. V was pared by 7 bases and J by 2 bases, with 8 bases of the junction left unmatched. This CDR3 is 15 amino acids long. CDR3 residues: CASTPGGRFTDTQYF. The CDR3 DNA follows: TGTGCCAGCACCCCGGGGGGGAGGTTCACAGATACGCAGTATTTT.

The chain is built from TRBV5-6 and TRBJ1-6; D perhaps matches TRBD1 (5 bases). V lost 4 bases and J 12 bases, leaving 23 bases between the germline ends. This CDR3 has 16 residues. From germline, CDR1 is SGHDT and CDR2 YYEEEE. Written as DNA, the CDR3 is TGTGCCAGCAGCATACGGGGGACCGCTTACGGGCAACCCCTCCACTTT. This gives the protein CASSIRGTAYGQPLHF.

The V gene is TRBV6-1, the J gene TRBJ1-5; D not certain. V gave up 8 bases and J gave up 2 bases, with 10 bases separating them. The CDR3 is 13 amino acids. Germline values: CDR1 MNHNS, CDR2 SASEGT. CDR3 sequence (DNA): TGTGCCAGCTTCCAGAGCGGCAATCAGCCCCAGCATTTT. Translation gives CASFQSGNQPQHF.

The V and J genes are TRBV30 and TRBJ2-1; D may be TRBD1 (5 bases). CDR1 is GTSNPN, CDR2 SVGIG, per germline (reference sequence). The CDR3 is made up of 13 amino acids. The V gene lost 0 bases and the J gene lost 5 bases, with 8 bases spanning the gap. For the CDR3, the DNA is TGTGCCTGGAGTGTAGACAGTAACAATGAGCAGTTCTTC. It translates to CAWSVDSNNEQFF.

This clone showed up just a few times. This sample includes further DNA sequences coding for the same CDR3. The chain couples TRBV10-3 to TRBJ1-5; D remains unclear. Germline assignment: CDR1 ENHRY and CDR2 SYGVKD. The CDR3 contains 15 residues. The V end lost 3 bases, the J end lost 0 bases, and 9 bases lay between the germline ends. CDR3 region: CAISEGRNSNQPQHF. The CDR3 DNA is TGTGCCATCAGTGAAGGCAGGAATAGCAATCAGCCCCAGCATTTT.

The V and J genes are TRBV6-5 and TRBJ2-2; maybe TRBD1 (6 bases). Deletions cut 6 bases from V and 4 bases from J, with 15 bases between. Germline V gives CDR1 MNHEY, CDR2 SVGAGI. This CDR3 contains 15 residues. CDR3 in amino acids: CASRTGTTGTGELFF. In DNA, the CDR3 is TGTGCCAGCAGGACCGGGACAACCGGCACCGGGGAGCTGTTTTTT.

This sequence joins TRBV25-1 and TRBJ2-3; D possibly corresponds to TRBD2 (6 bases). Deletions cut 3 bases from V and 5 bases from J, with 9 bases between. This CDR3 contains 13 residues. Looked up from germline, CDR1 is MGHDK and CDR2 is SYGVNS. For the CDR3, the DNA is TGTGCCAGCAGTGAGGGACTTGGAGATACGCAGTATTTT. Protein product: CASSEGLGDTQYF.

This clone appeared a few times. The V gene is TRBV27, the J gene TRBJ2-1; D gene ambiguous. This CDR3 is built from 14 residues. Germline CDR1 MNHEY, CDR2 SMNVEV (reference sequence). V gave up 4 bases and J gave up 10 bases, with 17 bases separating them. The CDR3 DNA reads TGTGCCAGCAGTTCCATCCTAACGGGTCGGGAGCAGTTCTTC. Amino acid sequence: CASSSILTGREQFF.

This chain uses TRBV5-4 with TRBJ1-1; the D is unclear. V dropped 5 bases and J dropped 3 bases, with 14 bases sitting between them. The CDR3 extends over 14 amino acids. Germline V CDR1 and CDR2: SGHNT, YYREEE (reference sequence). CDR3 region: CASRTQAWDTEAFF. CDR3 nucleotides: TGTGCCAGCAGAACGCAGGCTTGGGACACTGAAGCTTTCTTT.

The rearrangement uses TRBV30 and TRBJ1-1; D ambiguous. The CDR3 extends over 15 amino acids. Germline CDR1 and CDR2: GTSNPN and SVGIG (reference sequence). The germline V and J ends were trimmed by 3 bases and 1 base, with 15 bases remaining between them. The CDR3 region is CAWSPPWAPNTEAFF. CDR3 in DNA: TGTGCCTGGAGCCCACCTTGGGCGCCGAACACTGAAGCTTTCTTT.

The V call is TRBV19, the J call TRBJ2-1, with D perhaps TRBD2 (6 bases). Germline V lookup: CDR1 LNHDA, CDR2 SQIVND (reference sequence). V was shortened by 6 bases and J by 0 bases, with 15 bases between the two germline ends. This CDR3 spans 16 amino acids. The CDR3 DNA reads TGTGCCAGTAGCCCCCTGGCGGGGAGCTCCTACAATGAGCAGTTCTTC. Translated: CASSPLAGSSYNEQFF.

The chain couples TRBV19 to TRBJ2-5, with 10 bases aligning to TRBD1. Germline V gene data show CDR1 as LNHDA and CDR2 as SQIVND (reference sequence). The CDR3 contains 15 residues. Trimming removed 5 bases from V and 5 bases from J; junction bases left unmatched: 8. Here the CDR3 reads CASSPRDRGQETQYF. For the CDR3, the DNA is TGTGCCAGTAGTCCCAGGGACAGGGGACAGGAGACCCAGTACTTC.

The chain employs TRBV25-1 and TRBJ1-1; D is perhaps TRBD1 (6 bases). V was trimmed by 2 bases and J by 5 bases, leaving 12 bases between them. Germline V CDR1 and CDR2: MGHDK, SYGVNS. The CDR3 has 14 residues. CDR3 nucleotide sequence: TGTGCCAGCAGTGAACTGGGAGGGGGAACTGAAGCTTTCTTT. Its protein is CASSELGGGTEAFF.

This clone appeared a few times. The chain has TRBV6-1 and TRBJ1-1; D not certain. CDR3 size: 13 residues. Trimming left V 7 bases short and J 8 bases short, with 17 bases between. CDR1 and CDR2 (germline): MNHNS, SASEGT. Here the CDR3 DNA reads TGTGCCAGCACGTTACCCCGCAGAACGGAAGCTTTCTTT. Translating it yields CASTLPRRTEAFF.

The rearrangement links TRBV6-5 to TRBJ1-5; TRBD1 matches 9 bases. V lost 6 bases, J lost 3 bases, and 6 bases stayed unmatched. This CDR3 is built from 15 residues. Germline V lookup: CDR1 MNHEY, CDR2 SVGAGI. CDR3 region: CASSPDRGYNQPQHF. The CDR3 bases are TGTGCCAGCAGCCCCGACAGGGGGTACAATCAGCCCCAGCATTTT.